This T cell receptor beta chain emerged from a study of OX40 agonist ivuxolimab in advanced cancers. Study context: Every 2 weeks, ivuxolimab was infused into the patients intravenously at between 0.01 and 10 mg/kg. Therapy given before enrollment (anti-PD-1, anti-PD-L1 or anti-CTLA-4) was allowed, and 40% to 50% had some.

TCRdb keeps only in-frame clones here, not all; method: immunoSEQ multiplex PCR. This table holds about 34,000 clones, 81% found once. As to this clone: Its antigen is unknown.

Study-wide results and limits: The 0.1-3.0 mg/kg partial responders had among the lowest clonal expansion. Expanded clones belonging to CD8+ T cells outnumbered, on average, those of CD4+.

The CDR3 length is 14 residues. From germline, CDR1 is LNHDA and CDR2 SQIVND (reference sequence). V was clipped by 3 bases and J by 5 bases; unmatched bases: 6. The sequence derives from an adult with an advanced solid tumor such as melanoma, head and neck, liver or kidney cancer. The V gene is TRBV19, the J gene TRBJ2-7, with TRBD1 matching 8 bases. The sample in question was CD4+ or CD8+ T cells sorted from blood, obtained in a trial of the OX40 agonist ivuxolimab. CDR3 bases: TGTGCCAGTAGTATCGACAGGGGCATGGACGAGCAGTACTTC. Its protein product is CASSIDRGMDEQYF. Looking up the rest from reference TRBV19 and TRBJ2-7 gives the full variable domain: DGGITQSPKYLFRKEGQNVTLSCEQNLNHDAMYWYRQDPGQGLRLIYYSQIVNDFQKGDIAEGYSVSREKKESFPLTVTSAQKNPTAFYLCASSIDRGMDEQYFGPGTRLTVT.